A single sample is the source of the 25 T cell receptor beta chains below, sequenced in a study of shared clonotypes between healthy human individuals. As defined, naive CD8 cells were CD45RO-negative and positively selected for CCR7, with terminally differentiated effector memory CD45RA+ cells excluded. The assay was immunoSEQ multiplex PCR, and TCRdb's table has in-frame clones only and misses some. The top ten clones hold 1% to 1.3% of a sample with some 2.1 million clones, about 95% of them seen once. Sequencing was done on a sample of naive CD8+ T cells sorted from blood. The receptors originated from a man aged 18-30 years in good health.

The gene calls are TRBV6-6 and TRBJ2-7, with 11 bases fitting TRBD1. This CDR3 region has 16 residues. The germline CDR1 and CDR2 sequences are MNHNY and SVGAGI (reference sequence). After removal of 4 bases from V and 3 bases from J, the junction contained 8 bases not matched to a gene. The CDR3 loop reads CASSSYRTGGGYEQYF. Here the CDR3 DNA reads TGTGCCAGCAGTTCTTACAGGACAGGGGGCGGCTACGAGCAGTACTTC.

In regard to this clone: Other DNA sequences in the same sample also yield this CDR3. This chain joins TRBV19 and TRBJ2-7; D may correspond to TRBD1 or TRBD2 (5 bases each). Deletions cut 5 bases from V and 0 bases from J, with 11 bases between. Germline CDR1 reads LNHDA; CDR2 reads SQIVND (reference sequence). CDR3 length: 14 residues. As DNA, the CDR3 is TGTGCCAGTAGTGGAGCTGGGGGCTCCTACGAGCAGTACTTC. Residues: CASSGAGGSYEQYF.

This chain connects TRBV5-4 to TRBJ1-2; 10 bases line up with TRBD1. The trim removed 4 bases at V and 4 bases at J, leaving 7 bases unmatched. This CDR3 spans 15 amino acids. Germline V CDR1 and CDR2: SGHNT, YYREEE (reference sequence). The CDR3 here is CASSDPGTGVYGYTF. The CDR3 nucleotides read TGTGCCAGCAGCGACCCCGGGACAGGGGTCTATGGCTACACCTTC.

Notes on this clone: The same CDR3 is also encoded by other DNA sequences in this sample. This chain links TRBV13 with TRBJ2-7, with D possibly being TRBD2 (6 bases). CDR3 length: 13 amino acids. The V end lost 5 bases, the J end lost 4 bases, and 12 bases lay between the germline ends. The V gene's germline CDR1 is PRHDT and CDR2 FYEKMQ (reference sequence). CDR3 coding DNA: TGTGCCAGCAGCCCGGACGGGAGTTACGAGCAGTACTTC. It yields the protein CASSPDGSYEQYF.

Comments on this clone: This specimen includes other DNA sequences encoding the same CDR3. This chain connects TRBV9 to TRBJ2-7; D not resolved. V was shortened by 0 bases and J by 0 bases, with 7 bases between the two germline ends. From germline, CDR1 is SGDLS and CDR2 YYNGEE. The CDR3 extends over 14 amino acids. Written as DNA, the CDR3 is TGTGCCAGCAGCGTAGCGGGCACCTCCTACGAGCAGTACTTC. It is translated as CASSVAGTSYEQYF.

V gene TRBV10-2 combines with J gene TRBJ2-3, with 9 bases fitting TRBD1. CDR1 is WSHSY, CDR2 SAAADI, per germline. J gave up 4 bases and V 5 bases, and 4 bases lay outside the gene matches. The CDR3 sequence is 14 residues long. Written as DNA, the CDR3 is TGCGCCAGCAGTCCGGGACAGGGCCCAGATACGCAGTATTTT. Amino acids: CASSPGQGPDTQYF.

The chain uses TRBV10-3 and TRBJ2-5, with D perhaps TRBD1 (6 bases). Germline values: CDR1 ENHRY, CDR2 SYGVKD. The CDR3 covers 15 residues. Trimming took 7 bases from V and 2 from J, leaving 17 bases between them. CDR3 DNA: TGTGCCATCAAACAGGACAGAGAAGGGCAAGAGACCCAGTACTTC. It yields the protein CAIKQDREGQETQYF.

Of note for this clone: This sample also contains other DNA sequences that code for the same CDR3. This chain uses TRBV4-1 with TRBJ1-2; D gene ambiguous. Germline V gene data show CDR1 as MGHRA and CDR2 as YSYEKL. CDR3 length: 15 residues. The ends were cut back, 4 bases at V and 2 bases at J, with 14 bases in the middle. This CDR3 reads CASSLRTGPNYGYTF. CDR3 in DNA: TGCGCCAGCAGCCTCCGGACTGGGCCCAACTATGGCTACACCTTC.

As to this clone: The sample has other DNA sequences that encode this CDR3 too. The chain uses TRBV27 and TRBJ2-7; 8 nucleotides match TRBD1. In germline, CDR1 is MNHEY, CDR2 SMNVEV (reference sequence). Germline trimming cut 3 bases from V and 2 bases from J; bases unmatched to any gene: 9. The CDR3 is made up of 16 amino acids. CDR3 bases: TGTGCCAGCAGTTTTCTAGGACAGGGTGGTACCTACGAGCAGTACTTC. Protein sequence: CASSFLGQGGTYEQYF.

In nucleotides, the CDR3 is TGCGCCAGCAGCCCGGCACCTAGCGGGGAAGAGACCCAGTACTTC. Its translation: CASSPAPSGEETQYF. The rearrangement joins TRBV5-1 to TRBJ2-5; the match to TRBD2 covers 9 bases. J gave up 3 bases and V 4 bases, and 7 bases lay outside the gene matches. The CDR3 sequence is 15 residues long. Germline lookup yields CDR1 SGHRS and CDR2 YFSETQ.

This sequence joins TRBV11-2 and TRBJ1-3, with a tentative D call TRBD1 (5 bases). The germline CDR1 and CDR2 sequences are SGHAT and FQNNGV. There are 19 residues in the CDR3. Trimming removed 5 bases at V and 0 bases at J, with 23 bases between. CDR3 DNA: TGTGCCAGCAGCAAAGCACCCCTGGGGACTGCCCTCTCTGGAAACACCATATATTTT. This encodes CASSKAPLGTALSGNTIYF.

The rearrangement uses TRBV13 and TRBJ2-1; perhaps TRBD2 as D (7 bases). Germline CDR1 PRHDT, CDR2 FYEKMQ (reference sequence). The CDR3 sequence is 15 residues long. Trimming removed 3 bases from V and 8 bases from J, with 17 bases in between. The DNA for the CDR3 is TGTGCCAGCAGCTTGTCCGGGGGGCCGTTATATGAGCAGTTCTTC. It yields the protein CASSLSGGPLYEQFF.

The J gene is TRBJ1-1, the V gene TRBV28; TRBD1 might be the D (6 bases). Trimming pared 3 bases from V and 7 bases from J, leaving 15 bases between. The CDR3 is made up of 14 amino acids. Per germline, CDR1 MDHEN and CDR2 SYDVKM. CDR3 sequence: CASSFTLNRDEAFF. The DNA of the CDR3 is TGTGCCAGCAGTTTCACGTTAAACAGGGATGAAGCTTTCTTT.

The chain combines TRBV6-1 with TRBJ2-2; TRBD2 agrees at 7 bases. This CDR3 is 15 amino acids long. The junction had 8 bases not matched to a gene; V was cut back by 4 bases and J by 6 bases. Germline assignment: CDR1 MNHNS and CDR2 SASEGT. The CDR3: CASSVRRGVAGELFF. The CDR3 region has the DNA TGTGCCAGCAGTGTTAGACGGGGGGTAGCCGGGGAGCTGTTTTTT.

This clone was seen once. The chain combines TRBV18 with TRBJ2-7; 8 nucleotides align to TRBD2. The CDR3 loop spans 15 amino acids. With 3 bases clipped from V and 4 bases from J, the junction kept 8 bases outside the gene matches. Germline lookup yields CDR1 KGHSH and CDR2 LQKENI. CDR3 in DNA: TGTGCCAGCTCACCGGGGAGCGGGAGTGCATACGAGCAGTACTTC. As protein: CASSPGSGSAYEQYF.

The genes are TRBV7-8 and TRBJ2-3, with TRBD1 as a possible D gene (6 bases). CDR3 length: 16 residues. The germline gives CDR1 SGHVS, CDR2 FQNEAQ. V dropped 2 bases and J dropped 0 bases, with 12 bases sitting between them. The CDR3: CASSLTGTLSTDTQYF. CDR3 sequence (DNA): TGTGCCAGCAGCTTAACCGGGACACTTAGCACAGATACGCAGTATTTT.

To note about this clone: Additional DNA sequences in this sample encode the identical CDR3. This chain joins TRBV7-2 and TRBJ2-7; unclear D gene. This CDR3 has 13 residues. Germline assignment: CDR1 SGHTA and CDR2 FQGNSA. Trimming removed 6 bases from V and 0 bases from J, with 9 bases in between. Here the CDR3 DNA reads TGTGCCAGCAGTCCCACGGACTCCTACGAGCAGTACTTC. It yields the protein CASSPTDSYEQYF. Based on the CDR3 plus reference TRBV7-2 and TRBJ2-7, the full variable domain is GAGVSQSPSNKVTEKGKDVELRCDPISGHTALYWYRQSLGQGLEFLIYFQGNSAPDKSGLPSDRFSAERTGGSVSTLTIQRTQQEDSAVYLCASSPTDSYEQYFGPGTRLTVT.

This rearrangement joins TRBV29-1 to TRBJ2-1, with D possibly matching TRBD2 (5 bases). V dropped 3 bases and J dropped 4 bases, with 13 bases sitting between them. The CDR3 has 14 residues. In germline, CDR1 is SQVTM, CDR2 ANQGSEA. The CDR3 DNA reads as TGCAGCGTTGATAGAGGGAGTTCGTACAATGAGCAGTTCTTC. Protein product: CSVDRGSSYNEQFF.

The CDR3 protein is CASSIREAETQYF. DNA of the CDR3: TGTGCCAGCTCAATTAGAGAGGCTGAGACCCAGTACTTC. V usage is TRBV18 and J usage is TRBJ2-5; D remains ambiguous. The CDR3 totals 13 residues. V lost 5 bases, J lost 5 bases, and 12 bases lay in between. The germline CDR1 and CDR2 sequences are KGHSH and LQKENI.

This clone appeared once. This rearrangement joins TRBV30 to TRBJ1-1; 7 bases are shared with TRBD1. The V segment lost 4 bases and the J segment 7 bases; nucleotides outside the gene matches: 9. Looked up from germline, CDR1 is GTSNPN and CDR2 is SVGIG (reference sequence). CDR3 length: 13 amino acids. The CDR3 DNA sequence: TGTGCCTGGAACGTAATCCGGACAGGTGAAGCTTTCTTT. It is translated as CAWNVIRTGEAFF.

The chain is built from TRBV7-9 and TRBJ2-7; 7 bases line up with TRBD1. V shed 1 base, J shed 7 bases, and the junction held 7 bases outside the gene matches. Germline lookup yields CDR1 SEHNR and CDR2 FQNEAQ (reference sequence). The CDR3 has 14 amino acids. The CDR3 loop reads CASSLGGGPGEQYF. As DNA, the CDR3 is TGTGCCAGCAGCTTAGGAGGGGGCCCCGGGGAGCAGTACTTC.

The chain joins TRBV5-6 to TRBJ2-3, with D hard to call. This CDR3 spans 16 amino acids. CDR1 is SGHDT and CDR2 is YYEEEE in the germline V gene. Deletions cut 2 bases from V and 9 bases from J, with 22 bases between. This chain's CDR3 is CASSLYDPLMVLTQYF. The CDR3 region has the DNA TGTGCCAGCAGCTTATACGACCCTCTGATGGTTTTAACGCAGTATTTT.

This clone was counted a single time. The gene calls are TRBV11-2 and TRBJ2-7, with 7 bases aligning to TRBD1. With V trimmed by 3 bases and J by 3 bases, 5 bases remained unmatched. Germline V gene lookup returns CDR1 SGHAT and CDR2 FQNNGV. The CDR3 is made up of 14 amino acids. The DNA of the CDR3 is TGTGCCAGCAGCTTCGGACAGGAAGGCTACGAGCAGTACTTC. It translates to CASSFGQEGYEQYF. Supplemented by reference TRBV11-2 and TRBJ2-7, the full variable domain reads EAGVAQSPRYKIIEKRQSVAFWCNPISGHATLYWYQQILGQGPKLLIQFQNNGVVDDSQLPKDRFSAERLKGVDSTLKIQPAKLEDSAVYLCASSFGQEGYEQYFGPGTRLTVT.

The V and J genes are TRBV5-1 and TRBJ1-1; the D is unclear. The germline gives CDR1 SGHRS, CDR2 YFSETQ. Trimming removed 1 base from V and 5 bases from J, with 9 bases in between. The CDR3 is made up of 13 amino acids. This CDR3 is CASSLRSGTEAFF. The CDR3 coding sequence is TGCGCCAGCAGCTTGCGGAGCGGTACTGAAGCTTTCTTT.

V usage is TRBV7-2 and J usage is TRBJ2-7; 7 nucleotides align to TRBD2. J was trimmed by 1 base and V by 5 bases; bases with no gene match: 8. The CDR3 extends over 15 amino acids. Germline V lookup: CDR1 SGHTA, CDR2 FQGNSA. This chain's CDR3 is CASSQFTSVSYEQYF. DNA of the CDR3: TGTGCCAGCAGCCAGTTCACTAGCGTTTCCTACGAGCAGTACTTC.